This TCR beta chain was identified in a study of cytomegalovirus exposure and HLA in healthy donors. Overall study: From about 179 million T cells, an earlier analysis saw 120 million or so unique TCR beta sequences.

CDR3 length: 14 residues. Germline CDR1 reads SQVTM; CDR2 reads ANQGSEA. The ends lost 7 bases at V and 8 bases at J; junction bases unmatched: 10. With 60 Vbeta and 13 Jbeta primers, the PCR was carried out. Here immunoSEQ multiplex PCR was the method, and the copy in TCRdb shows in-frame clones only, minus some. The repertoire holds about 100,000 clones, with over 65% as singletons. The specimen was PBMCs. This sequence originates from an older woman in good health and CMV-seronegative. This chain uses TRBV29-1 with TRBJ2-1; 11 positions match TRBD1. The CDR3 DNA sequence: TGCAGCGCAGTAACGGGACAGGGGGGGGATGAGCAGTTCTTC. Protein: CSAVTGQGGDEQFF.